This entry lists 26 T cell receptor beta chains sequenced from one sample in a study of cytomegalovirus exposure and HLA in healthy donors. The PCR made use of 60 Vbeta and 13 Jbeta primers. TCRdb's table, derived via immunoSEQ multiplex PCR, lists solely in-frame clones and lacks some. The repertoire includes 150,000 to 200,000 clones, 75% of them detected once, and around 3% sits in the top ten. The sample was PBMCs. These TCRs come from a woman between 50 and 59 years old in good health and CMV-seropositive.

J is TRBJ2-1 and V is TRBV7-9; the match to TRBD2 covers 8 bases. This CDR3 comprises 16 residues. Germline CDR1 SEHNR, CDR2 FQNEAQ (reference sequence). J lost 2 bases, V lost 7 bases, and 10 bases had no gene match. CDR3 bases: TGTGCCAGCACCCCGGGAGGGCTAGCCCCCTACAATGAGCAGTTCTTC. Amino acids: CASTPGGLAPYNEQFF. Variable domain in full (rest from reference TRBV7-9 and TRBJ2-1): DTGVSQNPRHKITKRGQNVTFRCDPISEHNRLYWYRQTLGQGPEFLTYFQNEAQLEKSRLLSDRFSAERPKGSFSTLEIQRTEQGDSAMYLCASTPGGLAPYNEQFFGPGTRLTVL.

The V call is TRBV9, the J call TRBJ2-7; D perhaps matches TRBD1 (5 bases). Germline V gene data show CDR1 as SGDLS and CDR2 as YYNGEE. This CDR3 has 14 amino acids. V dropped 0 bases and J dropped 5 bases, with 12 bases sitting between them. DNA of the CDR3: TGTGCCAGCAGCGTAGGAGGTCCCAGGGACGAGCAGTACTTC. Amino acids: CASSVGGPRDEQYF.

The rearrangement uses TRBV29-1 and TRBJ1-1; 7 bases line up with TRBD1. CDR1 and CDR2 (germline): SQVTM, ANQGSEA. The length of the CDR3 is 13 residues. The trim removed 7 bases at V and 0 bases at J, leaving 5 bases unmatched. The CDR3 bases are TGCAGCGCTAAACAGGGGATGAACACTGAAGCTTTCTTT. Its translation: CSAKQGMNTEAFF.

Regarding this clone: Other DNA sequences in this specimen translate into the identical CDR3. The V gene is TRBV2, the J gene TRBJ1-2, with a tentative D call TRBD1 (5 bases). Germline lookup yields CDR1 SNHLY and CDR2 FYNNEI. The CDR3 is made up of 12 amino acids. V was shortened by 6 bases and J by 2 bases, with 7 bases between the two germline ends. The CDR3 coding sequence is TGTGCCAGCAGCCAGGGAAACTATGGCTACACCTTC. Translation: CASSQGNYGYTF.

The chain combines TRBV5-6 with TRBJ1-6; perhaps TRBD1 as D (6 bases). The CDR3 loop spans 14 amino acids. Trimming cost V 4 bases and J 3 bases, with 8 bases left between them. Germline lookup yields CDR1 SGHDT and CDR2 YYEEEE. CDR3 loop: CASSIQGYNSPLHF. The CDR3 bases are TGTGCCAGCAGCATACAGGGCTATAATTCACCCCTCCACTTT.

V gene TRBV19 combines with J gene TRBJ1-3; possible D gene TRBD1, 6 bases. Trimming cost V 7 bases and J 0 bases, with 10 bases left between them. CDR1 is LNHDA and CDR2 is SQIVND in the germline V gene (reference sequence). The CDR3 loop spans 14 amino acids. This CDR3 reads CASTTGDSGNTIYF. CDR3 in DNA: TGTGCCAGTACGACAGGAGACTCTGGAAACACCATATATTTT.

V usage is TRBV6-1 and J usage is TRBJ1-6, with D unresolved. Trimming pared 1 base from V and 8 bases from J, leaving 9 bases between. The germline V gene encodes CDR1 MNHNS and CDR2 SASEGT. The CDR3 is made up of 14 amino acids. CDR3 sequence reads: CASSEDGGDSPLHF. CDR3 DNA: TGTGCCAGCAGTGAAGACGGTGGTGATTCACCCCTCCACTTT.

The chain couples TRBV6-4 to TRBJ1-4; 8 nucleotides match TRBD1. Germline V gene sequence: CDR1 MRHNA, CDR2 SNTAGT. V dropped 5 bases and J dropped 8; count of bases not matched to a gene: 4. The CDR3 spans 13 residues. CDR3 protein: CASSRGQGEKLFF. For the CDR3, the DNA is TGTGCCAGCAGTCGCGGACAGGGAGAAAAACTGTTTTTT.

This clone was counted only a few times. Here the CDR3 reads CASRRGGSTDTQYF. For the CDR3, the DNA is TGCGCCAGCAGAAGGGGGGGAAGCACAGATACGCAGTATTTT. The genes are TRBV5-1 and TRBJ2-3; weak D call: TRBD2 (7 bases). V gave up 5 bases and J gave up 0 bases, with 10 bases separating them. CDR3 length: 14 amino acids. CDR1 and CDR2 (germline): SGHRS, YFSETQ.

Only one count was recorded for this clone. This sequence joins TRBV5-1 and TRBJ2-5, with TRBD1 matching 7 bases. Judging by the DNA end, TRBJ2-7 fits better; the J call may be wrong. CDR1 SGHRS and CDR2 YFSETQ come from the germline V gene. The CDR3 runs 17 residues. CDR3: CASSLPRDSPLSYEQYF. CDR3 DNA sequence: TGCGCCAGCAGCTTGCCCCGGGACAGCCCACTCTCCTACGAGCAGTACTTC.

V is TRBV19 and J is TRBJ1-1; TRBD1 agrees at 7 bases. The CDR3 loop spans 11 amino acids. Looked up from germline, CDR1 is LNHDA and CDR2 is SQIVND (reference sequence). Here the CDR3 reads CGTGVGTEAFF. CDR3 nucleotide sequence: TGTGGTACAGGGGTCGGCACTGAAGCTTTCTTT.

The chain couples TRBV7-8 to TRBJ1-2, with 10 nucleotides matching TRBD1. The CDR3 spans 16 residues. Germline trimming cut 4 bases from V and 8 bases from J; bases unmatched to any gene: 13. Germline V gives CDR1 SGHVS, CDR2 FQNEAQ. CDR3 loop: CASSSYSSGTGAGYTF. CDR3 bases: TGTGCCAGCAGCTCGTACAGTTCCGGGACAGGGGCGGGCTACACCTTC.

The chain links TRBV11-1 to TRBJ2-5; no firm D call. V lost 1 base and J 4 bases, leaving 10 bases between the germline ends. The CDR3 runs 14 residues. Germline V gene sequence: CDR1 SGHAT, CDR2 FQDESV (reference sequence). CDR3 DNA: TGTGCCAGCAGCTTAGAAGCGTCGGGAGAGACCCAGTACTTC. Protein product: CASSLEASGETQYF. Supplemented by reference TRBV11-1 and TRBJ2-5, the full variable domain reads EAEVAQSPRYKITEKSQAVAFWCDPISGHATLYWYRQILGQGPELLVQFQDESVVDDSQLPKDRFSAERLKGVDSTLKIQPAELGDSAMYLCASSLEASGETQYFGPGTRLLVL.

The chain uses TRBV2 and TRBJ2-5; 12 positions match TRBD2. The CDR3 runs to 16 residues. The V gene end was trimmed by 5 bases and the J gene end by 3 bases; junction bases not matched to a gene: 7. Per the germline V gene, CDR1 is SNHLY and CDR2 is FYNNEI. The CDR3 is CASSTPSGGAKETQYF. DNA for the CDR3: TGTGCCAGCAGTACACCTAGCGGGGGGGCCAAAGAGACCCAGTACTTC.

V is TRBV4-1 and J is TRBJ2-5, with a tentative D call TRBD2 (6 bases). Germline assignment: CDR1 MGHRA and CDR2 YSYEKL. The CDR3 totals 14 residues. V was trimmed by 0 bases and J by 5 bases, leaving 10 bases between them. The CDR3 DNA is TGCGCCAGCAGCCAAGAGAACCGGGGGGAGACCCAGTACTTC. Translated, it gives CASSQENRGETQYF.

J is TRBJ1-4 and V is TRBV15; a weak D match, TRBD1 (5 bases). Germline values: CDR1 LNHNV, CDR2 YYDKDF (reference sequence). The germline V and J ends were trimmed by 0 bases and 0 bases, with 8 bases remaining between them. The CDR3 runs to 16 residues. The CDR3 nucleotides are TGTGCCACCAGCAGAGATCCGGGGGCAACTAATGAAAAACTGTTTTTT. It codes for CATSRDPGATNEKLFF.

The J gene is TRBJ2-5, the V gene TRBV5-1, with 12 positions matching TRBD2. V shed 4 bases, J shed 5 bases, and the junction held 6 bases outside the gene matches. From germline, CDR1 is SGHRS and CDR2 YFSETQ. This CDR3 comprises 15 residues. CDR3 DNA: TGCGCCAGCAGCGGGGTTGGGACTAGCGGGGAGACCCAGTACTTC. This encodes CASSGVGTSGETQYF.

The chain is built from TRBV9 and TRBJ1-2, with D possibly matching TRBD1 (5 bases). The germline V gene has CDR1 SGDLS and CDR2 YYNGEE. The CDR3 has 15 amino acids. V was cut by 0 bases and J by 0 bases, with 9 bases left in between. The CDR3 protein is CASSVAGGANYGYTF. CDR3 DNA sequence: TGTGCCAGCAGCGTAGCGGGGGGGGCTAACTATGGCTACACCTTC.

This chain links TRBV6-1 with TRBJ2-7; D might be TRBD1 (6 bases). The CDR3 is 14 amino acids. The V end lost 2 bases, the J end lost 3 bases, and 11 bases lay between the germline ends. The V gene's germline CDR1 is MNHNS and CDR2 SASEGT. The CDR3 region has the DNA TGTGCCAGCAGTGAAAGGGACAAGTTCTACGAGCAGTACTTC. Amino acid sequence: CASSERDKFYEQYF.

V gene TRBV6-5 combines with J gene TRBJ1-1; D ambiguous. Deletions cut 2 bases from V and 2 bases from J, with 6 bases between. The CDR3 has 13 amino acids. Germline lookup yields CDR1 MNHEY and CDR2 SVGAGI. The CDR3 DNA is TGTGCCAGCAGTTACAGAGTAAACACTGAAGCTTTCTTT. Translation gives CASSYRVNTEAFF.

This chain joins TRBV2 and TRBJ1-2; TRBD1 is a possible D gene (5 bases). V was clipped by 4 bases and J by 7 bases, with 10 bases between them. The CDR3 contains 12 residues. Germline values: CDR1 SNHLY, CDR2 FYNNEI. The CDR3 coding sequence is TGTGCCAGCAGTGTTCAGGGCTCTGGCTACACCTTC. It codes for CASSVQGSGYTF.

V is TRBV10-3 and J is TRBJ1-5; 9 positions agree with TRBD1. Trimming cost V 10 bases and J 4 bases; bases outside gene matches: 5. The CDR3 is 13 residues long. Germline V CDR1 and CDR2: ENHRY, SYGVKD. CDR3 amino acids: CATWTGENQPQHF. In DNA form, the CDR3 reads TGTGCCACGTGGACAGGGGAAAATCAGCCCCAGCATTTT.

With respect to this clone: One junction end disagrees with the germline gene, perhaps due to a read error. The chain is built from TRBV2 and TRBJ1-3; D remains unclear. The V gene's germline CDR1 is SNHLY and CDR2 FYNNEI. The CDR3 has 16 residues. The CDR3 protein is CASSESQALSGSTIYF. CDR3 nucleotide sequence: TGTGCCAGCAGTGAAAGTCAGGCCCTCTCTGGAAGCACCATATATTTT.

This rearrangement joins TRBV11-2 to TRBJ1-5; TRBD1 is a possible D gene (6 bases). The CDR3 is made up of 13 amino acids. CDR1 and CDR2 (germline): SGHAT, FQNNGV. V dropped 5 bases and J dropped 6 bases, with 11 bases sitting between them. The CDR3, as DNA: TGTGCCAGCAGCCAGGGGAAGGGTCAGCCCCAGCATTTT. As protein: CASSQGKGQPQHF. Using reference TRBV11-2 and TRBJ1-5 for the parts outside the CDR3, the full variable domain is EAGVAQSPRYKIIEKRQSVAFWCNPISGHATLYWYQQILGQGPKLLIQFQNNGVVDDSQLPKDRFSAERLKGVDSTLKIQPAKLEDSAVYLCASSQGKGQPQHFGDGTRLSIL.

The chain links TRBV6-5 to TRBJ2-3, with D possibly being TRBD2 (6 bases). Trimming removed 0 bases from V and 5 bases from J, with 15 bases in between. The CDR3 consists of 16 residues. Looked up from germline, CDR1 is MNHEY and CDR2 is SVGAGI. CDR3 loop: CASSYSGLANKDTQYF. CDR3 nucleotide sequence: TGTGCCAGCAGTTACTCGGGTCTAGCGAATAAAGATACGCAGTATTTT.

The chain links TRBV7-2 to TRBJ1-1; 7 bases match TRBD1. The CDR3 totals 14 residues. With 6 bases clipped from V and 1 base from J, the junction kept 5 bases outside the gene matches. Per germline, CDR1 SGHTA and CDR2 FQGNSA. The CDR3 sequence is CASSGQVGNTEAFF. CDR3 nucleotide sequence: TGTGCCAGCAGTGGACAGGTCGGGAACACTGAAGCTTTCTTT.